The next 23 T cell receptor beta chains were all read from a single sample in a study of human T cells and chemical hapten exposure. The time point was: healthy volunteer bleed at 2 weeks. The authors' total RNA extraction used unfractionated whole blood. TCRdb re-derived calls from the RACE reads in MiXCR, one entry per CDR3 protein. The sample lists tens of thousands of distinct CDR3 sequences, 8.5% to 9% seen once, with 2.9% in the top ten. The sequencing sample was made of whole blood. The receptors were gathered from a female donor in good health. Some clones in this sample may be carry-over from other donors' samples.

This clonotype has just a few counts. J is TRBJ1-1 and V is TRBV15, with D tentatively TRBD1 (5 bases). The germline CDR1 and CDR2 sequences are LNHNV and YYDKDF (reference sequence). CDR3 length: 14 amino acids. V was pared by 1 base and J by 6 bases, with 12 bases between. CDR3 in DNA: TGTGCCACCAGCAGAGGATCAGGGTCCCCTGAAGCTTTCTTT. This codes for CATSRGSGSPEAFF.

The table lists this clonotype with many counts. This sequence joins TRBV28 and TRBJ2-1, with D unclear. Germline CDR1 and CDR2: MDHEN and SYDVKM. The CDR3 runs 13 residues. V lost 11 bases to trimming and J lost 1 base, with 12 bases between them. DNA for the CDR3: TGTGCCGGGCGCTCAGCGTCCTACAATGAGCAGTTCTTC. Translating it yields CAGRSASYNEQFF. Full variable domain (rest looked up from reference TRBV28 and TRBJ2-1): DVKVTQSSRYLVKRTGEKVFLECVQDMDHENMFWYRQDPGLGLRLIYFSYDVKMKEKGDIPEGYSVSREKKERFSLILESASTNQTSMYLCAGRSASYNEQFFGPGTRLTVL.

This clonotype was seen many times. The chain recombines TRBV7-8 with TRBJ2-2, with D unclear. The CDR3 covers 18 residues. Trimming cost V 1 base and J 0 bases, with 15 bases left between them. Germline V gene lookup returns CDR1 SGHVS and CDR2 FQNEAQ. The CDR3 region is CASSLVASTYTNTGELFF. CDR3 nucleotide sequence: TGTGCCAGCAGCTTAGTCGCTTCGACTTACACGAACACCGGGGAGCTGTTTTTT.

This clonotype was detected only a few times. The chain carries TRBV6-2 or TRBV6-3 and TRBJ2-4; D not certain. This CDR3 is 11 amino acids long. Trimming took off 6 bases at V and 6 bases at J, with 6 bases between the two ends. Germline CDR1 reads MNHEY; CDR2 reads SVGEGT. This CDR3 is CASSNPNIQYF. The CDR3 DNA follows: TGTGCCAGCAGCAATCCAAACATTCAGTACTTC.

The rearrangement joins TRBV12-3 or TRBV12-4 to TRBJ2-7; TRBD2 matches 7 bases. The CDR3 runs to 16 residues. The V gene end was trimmed by 2 bases and the J gene end by 6 bases; junction bases not matched to a gene: 13. The CDR3 here is CASSLLIVAGTGEQYF. The CDR3 bases are TGTGCCAGCAGTTTATTAATTGTAGCGGGCACGGGCGAGCAGTACTTC.

This clonotype was seen many times. This chain connects TRBV20-1 to TRBJ2-7; 8 nucleotides agree with TRBD2. The V gene end was trimmed by 5 bases and the J gene end by 3 bases; junction bases not matched to a gene: 6. Germline CDR1 is DFQATT and CDR2 is SNEGSKA (reference sequence). The CDR3 has 13 amino acids. The CDR3 DNA sequence: TGCAGTGCTCCCCTCAGCGGGAGCTACGAGCAGTACTTC. Its protein product is CSAPLSGSYEQYF.

The chain has TRBV6-5 and TRBJ1-5; 11 positions match TRBD1. Germline V lookup: CDR1 MNHEY, CDR2 SVGAGI. The CDR3 covers 17 residues. Losses at the gene ends were 6 bases for V and 0 bases for J; bases not matched to a gene: 7. This CDR3 reads CASSRGQGDHSNQPQHF. The DNA for the CDR3 is TGTGCCAGCAGCCGGGGACAGGGGGACCATAGCAATCAGCCCCAGCATTTT.

This chain's CDR3 is CSVGTGNTIYF. The CDR3 DNA is TGCAGCGTTGGGACCGGAAACACCATATATTTT. This chain connects TRBV29-1 to TRBJ1-3; no clear D. CDR3 size: 11 residues. Germline V lookup: CDR1 SQVTM, CDR2 ANQGSEA. Trimming pared 4 bases from V and 4 bases from J, leaving 5 bases between.

The chain links TRBV7-3 to TRBJ2-2, with D possibly TRBD1 on 6 matching bases. V was trimmed by 2 bases and J by 1 base, leaving 14 bases between them. This CDR3 is built from 17 residues. Germline CDR1 SGHTA, CDR2 FQGTGA. CDR3 sequence (DNA): TGTGCCAGCAGCTTAGGAAACAGGGAAGGGAACACCGGGGAGCTGTTTTTT. Its protein product is CASSLGNREGNTGELFF. Combining the CDR3 with reference TRBV7-3 and TRBJ2-2 gives the whole variable domain GAGVSQTPSNKVTEKGKYVELRCDPISGHTALYWYRQSLGQGPEFLIYFQGTGAADDSGLPNDRFFAVRPEGSVSTLKIQRTERGDSAVYLCASSLGNREGNTGELFFGEGSRLTVL.

V is TRBV24-1 and J is TRBJ2-3, with no clear D. Between the trimmed V and J ends, which lost 0 bases and 2 bases, there was a span of 5 bases. The germline V gene has CDR1 KGHDR and CDR2 SFDVKD. The CDR3 spans 14 residues. The CDR3 coding sequence is TGTGCCACCAGTGATTTGACCATCACAGATACGCAGTATTTT. Its protein product is CATSDLTITDTQYF.

This clonotype was recorded at least ten times. The chain joins TRBV7-9 to TRBJ2-2; D call uncertain. V was shortened by 5 bases and J by 6 bases, with 7 bases between the two germline ends. Germline V gives CDR1 SEHNR, CDR2 FQNEAQ (reference sequence). This CDR3 contains 12 residues. CDR3 bases: TGTGCCAGCAGCCGGCCGTCCGGGGAGCTGTTTTTT. Its protein product is CASSRPSGELFF.

V usage is TRBV2 and J usage is TRBJ2-1; TRBD2 matches 12 bases. CDR1 and CDR2 from the germline V gene are SNHLY and FYNNEI. This CDR3 has 15 residues. J lost 6 bases, V lost 5 bases, and 5 bases had no gene match. The DNA of the CDR3 is TGTGCCAGCAGTCAGACGGGACTAGCGGGCAATGAGCAGTTCTTC. The encoded protein is CASSQTGLAGNEQFF.

This clonotype has a count of ten or more. Here the CDR3 DNA reads TGTGCCAGCAGCTCCGCCAGGGGGAATCCATTGGACACCTTC. It yields the protein CASSSARGNPLDTF. V gene TRBV7-2 combines with J gene TRBJ1-2, with 7 nucleotides matching TRBD1. CDR3 length: 14 residues. V lost 4 bases, J lost 12 bases, and 14 bases stayed unmatched. Germline CDR1 and CDR2: SGHTA and FQGNSA.

This clonotype has more than one count but fewer than ten. The chain employs TRBV7-8 and TRBJ2-2; no reliable D call. In germline, CDR1 is SGHVS, CDR2 FQNEAQ. This CDR3 is built from 12 residues. The V and J ends lost 3 bases and 5 bases respectively, with 4 bases between them. The CDR3 nucleotides are TGTGCCAGCAGCTTTATAACCGGGGAGCTGTTTTTT. Its protein is CASSFITGELFF. Together with reference TRBV7-8 and TRBJ2-2, the CDR3 gives the full variable domain: GAGVSQSPRYKVAKRGQDVALRCDPISGHVSLFWYQQALGQGPEFLTYFQNEAQLDKSGLPSDRFFAERPEGSVSTLKIQRTQQEDSAVYLCASSFITGELFFGEGSRLTVL.

The V gene is TRBV15, the J gene TRBJ2-7; possible D gene TRBD1, 5 bases. The length of the CDR3 is 14 residues. CDR1 is LNHNV, CDR2 YYDKDF, per germline (reference sequence). Between the trimmed V and J ends, which lost 0 bases and 5 bases, there was a span of 11 bases. The CDR3: CATSREQERNEQYF. CDR3 sequence (DNA): TGTGCCACCAGCAGAGAACAGGAGAGGAACGAGCAGTACTTC.

This clonotype was counted only a few times. V usage is TRBV5-1 and J usage is TRBJ1-4, with D maybe TRBD1 (6 bases). This CDR3 comprises 15 residues. Deletions cut 5 bases from V and 0 bases from J, with 11 bases between. Per the germline V gene, CDR1 is SGHRS and CDR2 is YFSETQ. The CDR3 is CASRPGAATNEKLFF. The CDR3 nucleotides are TGCGCCAGCAGGCCGGGGGCGGCAACTAATGAAAAACTGTTTTTT.

This clonotype was detected ten times or more. The chain links TRBV6-6 to TRBJ2-5; TRBD2 agrees at 7 bases. The trim removed 8 bases at V and 9 bases at J, leaving 12 bases unmatched. The germline V gene has CDR1 MNHNY and CDR2 SVGAGI (reference sequence). The CDR3 is 13 amino acids. In nucleotides, the CDR3 is TGTGCCAGCCGGGTGGGGACGGCGGGGGCCCAGTACTTC. Translation: CASRVGTAGAQYF.

The genes are TRBV5-5 and TRBJ2-7; maybe TRBD2 (5 bases). Germline V CDR1 and CDR2: SGHKS, YYEKEE (reference sequence). V lost 7 bases to trimming and J lost 1 base, with 12 bases between them. This CDR3 region has 13 residues. The CDR3 DNA is TGTGCCAGCGCGGTGACGGGGTCCTACGAGCAGTACTTC. This encodes CASAVTGSYEQYF.

This clonotype was observed a handful of times. This chain connects TRBV10-1 to TRBJ2-1; tentative D call: TRBD2 (5 bases). Trimming cost V 6 bases and J 4 bases, with 13 bases left between them. CDR3 size: 14 residues. Germline V lookup: CDR1 WNHNN, CDR2 SYGVQD (reference sequence). The CDR3 is CASSSTEGYNEQFF. As DNA, the CDR3 is TGCGCCAGCAGCTCCACTGAGGGTTACAATGAGCAGTTCTTC.

CDR3 sequence reads: CASSLLTSSQETQYF. Here the CDR3 DNA reads TGTGCCAGCAGCCTACTAACTAGCAGCCAAGAGACCCAGTACTTC. This chain connects TRBV2 to TRBJ2-5; tentatively, D is TRBD2 (6 bases). From germline, CDR1 is SNHLY and CDR2 FYNNEI. V lost 6 bases and J lost 1, with 15 bases in between. The CDR3 has 15 amino acids. Full variable domain (outside the CDR3, taken from reference TRBV2 and TRBJ2-5): EPEVTQTPSHQVTQMGQEVILRCVPISNHLYFYWYRQILGQKVEFLVSFYNNEISEKSEIFDDQFSVERPDGSNFTLKIRSTKLEDSAMYFCASSLLTSSQETQYFGPGTRLLVL.

This clonotype has more than one count but fewer than ten. This chain joins TRBV28 and TRBJ1-1, with 7 bases lining up with TRBD1. The CDR3 spans 16 residues. With V trimmed by 6 bases and J by 1 base, 11 bases remained unmatched. CDR1 is MDHEN, CDR2 SYDVKM, per germline. The CDR3 reads CASRSNRGLKNTEAFF. DNA of the CDR3: TGTGCCAGCAGAAGCAACAGGGGTCTAAAGAACACTGAAGCTTTCTTT.

This clonotype was counted at least ten times. J is TRBJ1-2 and V is TRBV4-1; D might be TRBD1 (5 bases). Trimming took off 1 base at V and 6 bases at J, with 9 bases between the two ends. The germline CDR1 and CDR2 sequences are MGHRA and YSYEKL. The CDR3 sequence is 13 residues long. For the CDR3, the DNA is TGCGCCAGCAGCCAAGGTTCGACAGATGGCTACACCTTC. This encodes CASSQGSTDGYTF.

This chain links TRBV12-3 or TRBV12-4 with TRBJ2-2; D gene unclear. V dropped 10 bases and J dropped 0 bases, with 12 bases sitting between them. The CDR3 has 14 amino acids. The CDR3 DNA reads as TGTGCCACCCTCAGGTTCGCGAACACCGGGGAGCTGTTTTTT. It translates to CATLRFANTGELFF.